This TCR beta chain was obtained from a study of blood T cell repertoires in COVID-19. For the study at large: From the United States, Italy and Spain came samples of acute and convalescent COVID-19. T cells, B-cell-depleted T cells, or PBMCs supplied cDNA or gDNA.

Germline loops: CDR1 MDHEN, CDR2 SYDVKM. The CDR3 contains 13 residues. V was pared by 7 bases and J by 10 bases, with 14 bases between. Libraries were prepared by immunoSEQ multiplex PCR; TCRdb keeps only in-frame clonotypes and omits some of them. The sample has about 100,000 clones, 85% to 90% seen once. Sequencing was carried out using peripheral blood. The rearrangement joins TRBV28 to TRBJ1-6, with unresolved D. This receptor was obtained from a human donor in a cohort sampled during active COVID-19. CDR3 nucleotide sequence: TGTGCCAGCATCCGGGGAGCAGGATCACCCCTCCACTTT. Amino acids: CASIRGAGSPLHF.